This TCR beta chain derives from a study of siplizumab effects on memory and regulatory T cells. Notes on the study in general: Phenotypic classification as naive or memory proved unattainable for roughly 75-96% of proliferating CD4+ or CD8+ clones.

The CDR3 has 15 amino acids. Trimming cost V 4 bases and J 4 bases; bases outside gene matches: 8. Germline-derived CDR1 and CDR2 are SGHNT and YYREEE (reference sequence). About this clone itself: The antigen is not known.

The protocol was immunoSEQ multiplex PCR, while the TCRdb copy is restricted to in-frame clones and leaves out a portion. This sample carries fewer than 120,000 clones, roughly 92% of them seen once, and the ten largest clones take approximately 1.2%. Sequenced material: CD4+ T cells sorted from blood. This receptor was identified in a human donor in good health. The chain has TRBV5-4 and TRBJ1-1, with TRBD1 matching 9 bases. CDR3: CASSRNRDRVTEAFF. The CDR3 nucleotides read TGTGCCAGCAGCCGAAATAGGGACAGGGTCACTGAAGCTTTCTTT.